This T cell receptor beta chain was obtained from a study of shared clonotypes between healthy human individuals. The germline V gene encodes CDR1 MNHEY and CDR2 SMNVEV (reference sequence). The CDR3 sequence is 15 residues long. Deletions cut 3 bases from V and 2 bases from J, with 14 bases between. CD45RO-negative, CCR7-selected cells formed the naive CD8 fraction, which excluded terminally differentiated effector memory CD45RA+ cells. The method was immunoSEQ multiplex PCR; TCRdb's version includes in-frame clones alone and lacks a portion of them. This table has 500,000 to 700,000 clones, approximately 96% appearing once. Study-wide results and caveats: Richness estimates generally favored naive over memory subsets. The generation probabilities recorded for non-shared clonotypes fell below those of clonotypes shared by all four donors.

As to this clone: Its antigen remains unknown.

The source is a woman in her twenties or thirties in good health. Sequenced material: naive CD8+ T cells sorted from blood. The J gene is TRBJ2-7, the V gene TRBV27; D not certain. CDR3 sequence (DNA): TGTGCCAGCAGTTTCGGCCCCGCGGATGCCTACGAGCAGTACTTC. As protein: CASSFGPADAYEQYF.